This TCR beta chain was identified in a study of T cells after yellow fever vaccination. Study information: In the case of low-cell-number fractions, SMART-Seq v4 Ultra Low Input was used for preparation. The study, taken as a whole, reports: A weaker secondary response peaked on day 5, the primary on day 15. The study re-detected most primary-vaccination clones after the booster (96% CD4, roughly 85% CD8).

This clonotype has more than one count but fewer than ten. Its antigen is as yet unknown. CDR3 length: 12 residues. Germline trimming cut 0 bases from V and 10 bases from J; bases unmatched to any gene: 4. The germline V gene has CDR1 DFQATT and CDR2 SNEGSKA (reference sequence). In TCRdb, the 5' RACE reads were re-called with MiXCR into one record per CDR3 protein. Here the sample spans around 340,000 distinct CDR3 sequences, more than 8.5% being singletons. The J gene is TRBJ2-3, the V gene TRBV20-1; 7 positions agree with TRBD2. The sample in question was PBMCs, obtained on the day of the first yellow fever vaccination. The receptor's source is a man aged 18 to 29 who received the YFV17D yellow fever vaccine. CDR3 sequence reads: CSARDGEGAQYF. The CDR3, as DNA: TGCAGTGCTAGAGACGGGGAGGGTGCGCAGTATTTT.